This note documents a single T cell receptor (beta chain) sequence. These data belong to a study of blood T cell repertoires in COVID-19. Study details: The cDNA or gDNA used as material had been derived from T cells, B-cell-depleted T cells, or PBMCs.

Profiling relied on immunoSEQ multiplex PCR, and the TCRdb table lists in-frame clones only, not all of them. The sample lists roughly 440,000 clones; approximately 88% were seen once. V was trimmed by 8 bases and J by 0 bases, leaving 10 bases between them. Germline CDR1 and CDR2: SNHLY and FYNNEI. This CDR3 is 14 amino acids long. The sequencing sample was made of peripheral blood. This clonotype originated in a woman aged 45 to 65 with COVID-19, enrolled during active disease. This sequence joins TRBV2 and TRBJ2-2; TRBD1 is a possible D gene (5 bases). This chain's CDR3 is CASGFRANTGELFF. CDR3 coding DNA: TGTGCCAGCGGATTCAGGGCGAACACCGGGGAGCTGTTTTTT.